Each of the 18 T cell receptor beta chains below was sequenced from the same sample in a study of cytomegalovirus exposure and HLA in healthy donors. Primers for the PCR totalled 60 Vbeta and 13 Jbeta. Sequencing used immunoSEQ multiplex PCR; TCRdb keeps in-frame clones, though not all of them. The table lists roughly 120,000 clones, 60% to 85% of them singletons. The sample taken for sequencing was PBMCs. The receptor set was obtained from a man aged 50-60 years in good health and CMV-seropositive.

The chain recombines TRBV28 with TRBJ2-4, with D tentatively TRBD2 (6 bases). Germline V gene lookup returns CDR1 MDHEN and CDR2 SYDVKM. The germline V and J ends were trimmed by 3 bases and 8 bases, with 11 bases remaining between them. The CDR3 sequence is 13 residues long. The CDR3 loop reads CASSLGGTDIQYF. In DNA form, the CDR3 reads TGTGCCAGCAGTTTGGGCGGGACGGACATTCAGTACTTC. Full variable domain (rest looked up from reference TRBV28 and TRBJ2-4): DVKVTQSSRYLVKRTGEKVFLECVQDMDHENMFWYRQDPGLGLRLIYFSYDVKMKEKGDIPEGYSVSREKKERFSLILESASTNQTSMYLCASSLGGTDIQYFGAGTRLSVL.

The rearrangement uses TRBV6-6 and TRBJ1-3; D gene uncertain. CDR1 is MNHNY and CDR2 is SVGAGI in the germline V gene (reference sequence). The CDR3 length is 14 residues. V lost 5 bases and J 1 base, leaving 9 bases between the germline ends. The CDR3 DNA reads as TGTGCCAGCAGTGAGGGAGGTTCTGGAAACACCATATATTTT. Translation gives CASSEGGSGNTIYF.

The chain combines TRBV27 with TRBJ1-5; D uncertain. The ends were cut back, 6 bases at V and 0 bases at J, with 6 bases in the middle. Germline CDR1 and CDR2: MNHEY and SMNVEV (reference sequence). CDR3 length: 13 residues. This CDR3 reads CASSGNSNQPQHF. CDR3 bases: TGTGCCAGCAGCGGGAATAGCAATCAGCCCCAGCATTTT.

The CDR3 DNA reads as TGCGCCAGCACCTCGGACAGGGGAAGGACCGGGGAGCTGTTTTTT. As protein: CASTSDRGRTGELFF. The chain carries TRBV4-1 and TRBJ2-2, with 9 bases fitting TRBD1. Germline lookup yields CDR1 MGHRA and CDR2 YSYEKL. With 7 bases clipped from V and 5 bases from J, the junction kept 8 bases outside the gene matches. The CDR3 is 15 residues long.

The V gene is TRBV28, the J gene TRBJ2-1; TRBD2 matches 9 bases. CDR3 length equals 13 residues. Germline CDR1 is MDHEN and CDR2 is SYDVKM. V was pared by 6 bases and J by 9 bases, with 6 bases of the junction left unmatched. For the CDR3, the DNA is TGTGCCAGCAGCCCCGGACTAGCGTTTGAGCAGTTCTTC. Translation gives CASSPGLAFEQFF.

This rearrangement joins TRBV7-9 to TRBJ2-2; 10 positions agree with TRBD1. Germline CDR1 and CDR2: SEHNR and FQNEAQ (reference sequence). After removal of 2 bases from V and 5 bases from J, the junction contained 8 bases not matched to a gene. The CDR3 is 17 amino acids. The CDR3 DNA is TGTGCCAGCAGCTTACCCGACAGGGGGCAGAGGACCGGGGAGCTGTTTTTT. It translates to CASSLPDRGQRTGELFF.

A few counts support this clone. The chain combines TRBV2 with TRBJ1-5; a possible D gene is TRBD1 (5 bases). Between the trimmed V and J ends, which lost 3 bases and 0 bases, there was a span of 9 bases. Germline V gene lookup returns CDR1 SNHLY and CDR2 FYNNEI. This CDR3 is 15 amino acids long. This CDR3 reads CASSELGGSNQPQHF. The DNA of the CDR3 is TGTGCCAGCAGTGAGTTGGGGGGTAGCAATCAGCCCCAGCATTTT. Looking up the rest from reference TRBV2 and TRBJ1-5 gives the full variable domain: EPEVTQTPSHQVTQMGQEVILRCVPISNHLYFYWYRQILGQKVEFLVSFYNNEISEKSEIFDDQFSVERPDGSNFTLKIRSTKLEDSAMYFCASSELGGSNQPQHFGDGTRLSIL.

The rearrangement links TRBV28 to TRBJ1-1; D gene unclear. This CDR3 comprises 12 residues. The germline V gene has CDR1 MDHEN and CDR2 SYDVKM. Trimming left V 6 bases short and J 2 bases short, with 7 bases between. In DNA, the CDR3 is TGTGCCAGCAGGTCAATCAACACTGAAGCTTTCTTT. Residues: CASRSINTEAFF.

This clone was found once. For the CDR3, the DNA is TGCGCCAGCAGCACCGACCCCAGCGCCTCCTACGAGCAGTACTTC. Amino acids: CASSTDPSASYEQYF. The rearrangement joins TRBV5-1 to TRBJ2-7; D gene ambiguous. V was pared by 4 bases and J by 0 bases, with 14 bases between. Germline V gives CDR1 SGHRS, CDR2 YFSETQ. This CDR3 contains 15 residues. The full variable domain, with the rest looked up from reference TRBV5-1 and TRBJ2-7, is KAGVTQTPRYLIKTRGQQVTLSCSPISGHRSVSWYQQTPGQGLQFLFEYFSETQRNKGNFPGRFSGRQFSNSRSEMNVSTLELGDSALYLCASSTDPSASYEQYFGPGTRLTVT.

This clone was counted between two and nine times. This sequence joins TRBV6-5 and TRBJ2-1, with 9 bases matching TRBD2. This CDR3 has 16 amino acids. V shed 2 bases and J 7 bases; nucleotides not matched to a gene: 9. CDR1 and CDR2 from the germline V gene are MNHEY and SVGAGI. CDR3 loop: CASSYHPLAGSNEQFF. Written as DNA, the CDR3 is TGTGCCAGCAGTTACCACCCGCTAGCGGGATCGAATGAGCAGTTCTTC.

V usage is TRBV7-6 and J usage is TRBJ2-3, with D possibly matching TRBD1 (6 bases). Germline V gene lookup returns CDR1 SGHVS and CDR2 FNYEAQ. The V and J ends lost 5 bases and 2 bases respectively, with 20 bases between them. This CDR3 contains 17 residues. The CDR3: CASSLVRGNTNTDTQYF. CDR3 coding DNA: TGTGCCAGCAGCCTAGTCAGGGGAAACACAAACACAGATACGCAGTATTTT.

The J gene is TRBJ2-1, the V gene TRBV5-4, with 9 nucleotides matching TRBD1. Looked up from germline, CDR1 is SGHNT and CDR2 is YYREEE (reference sequence). V gave up 0 bases and J gave up 8 bases; unmatched junction bases: 12. This CDR3 region has 17 residues. DNA for the CDR3: TGTGCCAGCAGCTTGGAGAATCCCGGGACAGGGATCGATGAGCAGTTCTTC. Amino acid sequence: CASSLENPGTGIDEQFF.

There are a few counts of this clone. DNA of the CDR3: TGTGCCAGCAGCCGGGACAGGTATACAGATACGCAGTATTTT. Its translation: CASSRDRYTDTQYF. The genes are TRBV6-1 and TRBJ2-3; 8 bases line up with TRBD1. The CDR3 spans 14 residues. Germline V gene data show CDR1 as MNHNS and CDR2 as SASEGT. V gave up 6 bases and J gave up 3 bases; unmatched junction bases: 5.

A remark on this clone: This same CDR3 is encoded by further DNA sequences in the sample. The V call is TRBV5-1, the J call TRBJ2-5; D not certain. Trimming took off 0 bases at V and 4 bases at J, with 4 bases between the two ends. The CDR3 contains 12 residues. Per the germline V gene, CDR1 is SGHRS and CDR2 is YFSETQ. CDR3: CASSLARETQYF. CDR3 bases: TGCGCCAGCAGCTTGGCCCGAGAGACCCAGTACTTC. The variable domain in full, with the rest retrieved from reference TRBV5-1 and TRBJ2-5, is KAGVTQTPRYLIKTRGQQVTLSCSPISGHRSVSWYQQTPGQGLQFLFEYFSETQRNKGNFPGRFSGRQFSNSRSEMNVSTLELGDSALYLCASSLARETQYFGPGTRLLVL.

The genes are TRBV7-2 and TRBJ2-7; 8 bases agree with TRBD1. After removal of 6 bases from V and 3 bases from J, the junction contained 10 bases not matched to a gene. Germline V gene sequence: CDR1 SGHTA, CDR2 FQGNSA. This CDR3 is built from 15 residues. The CDR3 DNA follows: TGTGCCAGCAGTTTGGACAGGGATGTAGTCTACGAGCAGTACTTC. Protein sequence: CASSLDRDVVYEQYF.

The chain combines TRBV6-4 with TRBJ2-5; 10 bases line up with TRBD2. V shed 3 bases, J shed 1 base, and the junction held 5 bases outside the gene matches. The CDR3 extends over 16 amino acids. Germline V lookup: CDR1 MRHNA, CDR2 SNTAGT. CDR3 loop: CASSEEAGGVQETQYF. In DNA, the CDR3 is TGTGCCAGCAGTGAAGAAGCGGGAGGGGTCCAAGAGACCCAGTACTTC.

A word on this clone: Other DNA sequences in this sample translate to the same CDR3. The V call is TRBV7-6, the J call TRBJ1-6; 7 bases line up with TRBD1. Germline assignment: CDR1 SGHVS and CDR2 FNYEAQ. The junction had 2 bases not matched to a gene; V was cut back by 5 bases and J by 7 bases. This CDR3 has 13 amino acids. The CDR3 nucleotides read TGTGCCAGCAGCCGGGACAGAAATTCACCCCTCCACTTT. This sequence encodes CASSRDRNSPLHF.

CDR3 region: CASSPGSPRTDTQYF. The CDR3 DNA reads as TGCGCCAGCAGCCCGGGAAGTCCTCGCACAGATACGCAGTATTTT. The genes are TRBV5-1 and TRBJ2-3; weak D call: TRBD2 (5 bases). Germline assignment: CDR1 SGHRS and CDR2 YFSETQ. The CDR3 runs to 15 residues. V shed 4 bases and J shed 1 base, with 13 bases lying between them.